The TCR beta chain under discussion was sequenced for a study of PD-1 blockade in classical Hodgkin lymphoma. Produced via immunoSEQ multiplex PCR; TCRdb's table is partial and in-frame only. The sample includes some 22,000 clones, roughly 77% of them seen just once. Regarding the study as a whole: Patients were excluded if nivolumab began under 1 year after ASCT (the autologous transplant).

On this clone: Its antigen is undetermined.

CDR3 length: 13 amino acids. Germline CDR1 SGDLS, CDR2 YYNGEE. The V gene lost 1 base and the J gene lost 9 bases, with 11 bases spanning the gap. The time point: cycle 4 day 1 (C4D1), after five to seven weeks of nivolumab. Exposure to brentuximab vedotin varied, and each patient had relapsed following autologous stem cell transplantation. This specimen consisted of peripheral blood mononuclear cells (PBMCs), obtained before the fourth cycle of nivolumab. This TCR came from a human donor with classical Hodgkin lymphoma. The rearrangement uses TRBV9 and TRBJ2-1; D is uncertain. The CDR3 here is CASSVTRLSEQFF. The CDR3 DNA reads as TGTGCCAGCAGCGTAACCCGGCTTAGTGAGCAGTTCTTC.